The 32 T cell receptor beta chains given below trace back to one sample, sequenced in a study of blood T cell repertoires in COVID-19. Sequencing was performed with immunoSEQ multiplex PCR; in TCRdb, only in-frame clones are kept and a portion is missing. The data hold about 200,000 clones, with roughly 80% observed a single time. The specimen sequenced was peripheral blood. These receptors all stem from an elderly woman with acute or convalescent COVID-19.

V and J are TRBV5-4 and TRBJ2-3, with D possibly matching TRBD2 (7 bases). The ends were cut back, 0 bases at V and 0 bases at J, with 14 bases in the middle. The CDR3 is made up of 17 amino acids. Germline V CDR1 and CDR2: SGHNT, YYREEE (reference sequence). The CDR3 sequence: CASSLVRGGSSTDTQYF. The CDR3 DNA sequence: TGTGCCAGCAGCTTGGTGAGGGGGGGGTCTAGCACAGATACGCAGTATTTT.

J is TRBJ1-5 and V is TRBV5-6, with TRBD1 matching over 9 bases. The CDR3 is made up of 15 amino acids. Trimming at V came to 0 bases and at J to 7 bases, leaving 5 bases not matched to a gene. Germline V gene sequence: CDR1 SGHDT, CDR2 YYEEEE. The CDR3 DNA reads as TGTGCCAGCAGCTTGGGACAGGGGGTAGGACAGCCCCAGCATTTT. Protein: CASSLGQGVGQPQHF.

This clone was picked up many times. The chain couples TRBV3-1 (or the pseudogene TRBV3-2) to TRBJ1-1; 10 positions match TRBD1. V lost 7 bases and J lost 0; bases outside the gene matches: 5. This CDR3 is built from 15 residues. From germline, CDR1 is LGHDT and CDR2 YNNKEL (reference sequence). The chain's CDR3 is CASTDRGLMNTEAFF. The CDR3 DNA is TGTGCCAGCACAGACAGGGGGCTCATGAACACTGAAGCTTTCTTT.

The chain employs TRBV28 and TRBJ1-6; D not resolved. Germline CDR1 MDHEN, CDR2 SYDVKM. V dropped 11 bases and J dropped 2 bases, with 7 bases sitting between them. There are 12 residues in the CDR3. This chain's CDR3 is CAESAYNSPLHF. CDR3 DNA sequence: TGTGCCGAGTCCGCCTATAATTCACCCCTCCACTTT.

This clone appeared a few times. The chain joins TRBV25-1 to TRBJ2-7; 8 bases match TRBD2. From germline, CDR1 is MGHDK and CDR2 SYGVNS. Germline trimming cut 4 bases from V and 2 bases from J; bases unmatched to any gene: 7. This CDR3 has 15 residues. In DNA form, the CDR3 reads TGTGCCAGCAGTGCCGGGGGGGCCGGCACCTACGAGCAGTACTTC. Residues: CASSAGGAGTYEQYF.

This clone has more than one count but fewer than ten. J is TRBJ1-1 and V is TRBV4-1, with TRBD1 matching 7 bases. With V trimmed by 0 bases and J by 8 bases, 9 bases remained unmatched. Looked up from germline, CDR1 is MGHRA and CDR2 is YSYEKL. The CDR3 has 15 amino acids. CDR3 sequence (DNA): TGCGCCAGCAGCCAAGAGCAGGGACAGTTAGGGGAAGCTTTCTTT. This encodes CASSQEQGQLGEAFF.

The rearrangement joins TRBV19 to TRBJ1-2, with a tentative D call TRBD1 (6 bases). Trimming took 7 bases from V and 5 from J, leaving 17 bases between them. Germline V gene data show CDR1 as LNHDA and CDR2 as SQIVND (reference sequence). CDR3 length equals 14 residues. The CDR3 DNA sequence: TGTGCCAGTACCGCAGGGGCCCCTCTATATGGCTACACCTTC. It yields the protein CASTAGAPLYGYTF.

The chain recombines TRBV2 with TRBJ2-7; possibly TRBD1 for D (6 bases). The CDR3 totals 16 residues. Trimming removed 6 bases at V and 0 bases at J, with 18 bases between. Germline CDR1 is SNHLY and CDR2 is FYNNEI. DNA for the CDR3: TGTGCCAGCAGAGCAGACCAGGGGTTTGGCTCCTACGAGCAGTACTTC. Translating it yields CASRADQGFGSYEQYF.

A few counts support this clone. The chain recombines TRBV7-9 with TRBJ1-2; a weak D match, TRBD1 (6 bases). The germline V and J ends were trimmed by 3 bases and 2 bases, with 10 bases remaining between them. Germline V gene sequence: CDR1 SEHNR, CDR2 FQNEAQ (reference sequence). The CDR3 contains 14 residues. CDR3 nucleotides: TGTGCCAGCAGCTTTGGGGGGGCGAACTATGGCTACACCTTC. Amino acids: CASSFGGANYGYTF.

This chain links TRBV4-3 with TRBJ1-1; D is unresolved. The V end lost 0 bases, the J end lost 0 bases, and 2 bases lay between the germline ends. Germline CDR1 is LGHNA and CDR2 is YSLEER. CDR3 size: 13 residues. CDR3 loop: CASSQDMNTEAFF. The CDR3 nucleotides are TGCGCCAGCAGCCAAGACATGAACACTGAAGCTTTCTTT.

The chain uses TRBV4-1 and TRBJ2-7; possible D gene TRBD1, 6 bases. CDR3 length equals 19 residues. CDR1 and CDR2 (germline): MGHRA, YSYEKL. The V end was cut by 3 bases, the J end by 6 bases, with 30 bases between. DNA of the CDR3: TGCGCCAGCAGCCAGAACACCTACAGGGTATTGGGCCTTCCACCCGAGCAGTACTTC. Residues: CASSQNTYRVLGLPPEQYF.

V is TRBV10-3 and J is TRBJ2-2; D unclear. Germline CDR1 reads ENHRY; CDR2 reads SYGVKD. CDR3 size: 16 residues. Trimming stripped 0 bases from V and 7 bases from J, with 15 bases between. The CDR3 DNA sequence: TGTGCCATCAGTGAGTCGATAAGCCTTTACGTCGGGGAGCTGTTTTTT. Translation gives CAISESISLYVGELFF.

This clone has only a few counts. V usage is TRBV6-7 and J usage is TRBJ1-5, with unresolved D. TRBV6-7 is reported as an ORF; its role is uncertain. V was clipped by 2 bases and J by 0 bases, with 2 bases between them. This CDR3 spans 13 amino acids. CDR3 coding DNA: TGTGCCAGCAGTTACCATAGCAATCAGCCCCAGCATTTT. This codes for CASSYHSNQPQHF.

This clone was seen only once. The chain carries TRBV3-1 (or the pseudogene TRBV3-2) and TRBJ1-5; a weak D match, TRBD1 (5 bases). CDR3 length equals 16 residues. The ends were cut back, 4 bases at V and 7 bases at J, with 20 bases in the middle. Germline lookup yields CDR1 LGHDT and CDR2 YNNKEL (reference sequence). The CDR3 sequence: CASSPSGVGAGQPQHF. CDR3 nucleotide sequence: TGTGCCAGCAGCCCATCGGGAGTAGGGGCAGGACAGCCCCAGCATTTT.

The chain is built from TRBV11-3 and TRBJ1-1, with D perhaps matching TRBD1 (6 bases). Trimming removed 3 bases from V and 4 bases from J, with 15 bases in between. There are 15 residues in the CDR3. The germline V gene encodes CDR1 SGHNT and CDR2 YENEEA. The chain's CDR3 is CASSFLGGGGTEAFF. The CDR3 DNA reads TGTGCCAGCAGCTTCTTGGGAGGGGGGGGCACTGAAGCTTTCTTT.

The sample holds a few counts of this clone. The CDR3: CASSQQWTSSEQYF. The DNA for the CDR3 is TGTGCCAGCAGCCAACAATGGACTAGCTCCGAGCAGTACTTC. The genes are TRBV7-2 and TRBJ2-7; 8 bases are shared with TRBD2. Looked up from germline, CDR1 is SGHTA and CDR2 is FQGNSA. V lost 5 bases and J lost 6; bases outside the gene matches: 9. The CDR3 is 14 amino acids.

This clone was seen only a few times. V is TRBV7-3 and J is TRBJ1-3; D remains ambiguous. V was cut by 2 bases and J by 0 bases, with 5 bases left in between. Per germline, CDR1 SGHTA and CDR2 FQGTGA. The CDR3 runs to 14 residues. The DNA for the CDR3 is TGTGCCAGCAGCTTATCTAACTCTGGAAACACCATATATTTT. Its protein product is CASSLSNSGNTIYF.

This chain connects TRBV23-1 to TRBJ2-2; D gene uncertain. TRBV23-1 is known as an ORF, though its function is uncertain. The CDR3 has 11 amino acids. Trimming took 7 bases from V and 5 from J, leaving 5 bases between them. The CDR3 region has the DNA TGCGCCAGCATTGAGACCGGGGAGCTGTTTTTT. Protein: CASIETGELFF.

The chain uses TRBV30 and TRBJ1-5; TRBD1 agrees at 9 bases. The CDR3 is made up of 16 amino acids. With V trimmed by 2 bases and J by 5 bases, 10 bases remained unmatched. From germline, CDR1 is GTSNPN and CDR2 SVGIG (reference sequence). The CDR3 protein is CAWSPPGTGFDQPQHF. The CDR3 DNA reads as TGTGCCTGGAGTCCCCCCGGGACAGGGTTTGATCAGCCCCAGCATTTT. Variable domain in full (rest from reference TRBV30 and TRBJ1-5): SQTIHQWPATLVQPVGSPLSLECTVEGTSNPNLYWYRQAAGRGLQLLFYSVGIGQISSEVPQNLSASRPQDRQFILSSKKLLLSDSGFYLCAWSPPGTGFDQPQHFGDGTRLSIL.

The V and J genes are TRBV3-1 (or the pseudogene TRBV3-2) and TRBJ2-3; 8 bases agree with TRBD2. Germline V gene sequence: CDR1 LGHDT, CDR2 YNNKEL (reference sequence). With 0 bases clipped from V and 0 bases from J, the junction kept 8 bases outside the gene matches. CDR3 size: 18 residues. DNA for the CDR3: TGTGCCAGCAGCCAAGAAGGCGGGGGGCCCCCTAGCACAGATACGCAGTATTTT. Protein sequence: CASSQEGGGPPSTDTQYF.

This clone has more than one count but fewer than ten. The J gene is TRBJ1-2, the V gene TRBV28; 7 bases are shared with TRBD1. CDR1 and CDR2 from the germline V gene are MDHEN and SYDVKM. The J segment lost 5 bases and the V segment lost 5 bases, leaving 5 bases of the junction unmatched. This CDR3 is built from 13 residues. The CDR3 here is CASSTTGQYGYTF. The CDR3 DNA sequence: TGTGCCAGCAGTACGACAGGGCAATATGGCTACACCTTC.

This clone has more than one count but fewer than ten. The chain is built from TRBV27 and TRBJ2-1; maybe TRBD2 (6 bases). Trimming removed 4 bases at V and 5 bases at J, with 12 bases between. The CDR3 contains 14 residues. Germline values: CDR1 MNHEY, CDR2 SMNVEV (reference sequence). The CDR3 DNA sequence: TGTGCCAGCAGTTCAGGACTATCCGACAATGAGCAGTTCTTC. Translation: CASSSGLSDNEQFF.

The CDR3 nucleotides are TGTGCCACCAGCAGAGACGGCGGCGGGGGGGCCACAGATACGCAGTATTTT. Translation gives CATSRDGGGGATDTQYF. The V gene is TRBV15, the J gene TRBJ2-3; 9 bases are a match to TRBD2. This CDR3 spans 17 amino acids. In germline, CDR1 is LNHNV, CDR2 YYDKDF (reference sequence). V lost 0 bases, J lost 2 bases, and 6 bases stayed unmatched.

This rearrangement joins TRBV6-4 to TRBJ1-4; D is undetermined. Trimming took 5 bases from V and 8 from J, leaving 21 bases between them. Germline CDR1 is MRHNA and CDR2 is SNTAGT. The CDR3 is 16 amino acids. CDR3 protein: CASSWVTKPRREKLFF. In DNA, the CDR3 is TGTGCCAGCAGTTGGGTGACAAAACCACGGCGAGAAAAACTGTTTTTT.

The chain recombines TRBV14 with TRBJ2-2; D might be TRBD1 (5 bases). Trimming shortened V by 4 bases and J by 6 bases, and 15 bases separated the two germline ends. CDR1 is SGHDN and CDR2 is FVKESK in the germline V gene. The CDR3 consists of 15 residues. The CDR3 region has the DNA TGTGCCAGCAGCCCCTGGCAGGGAATAGCCGGGGAGCTGTTTTTT. Its translation is CASSPWQGIAGELFF.

The chain couples TRBV6-5 to TRBJ1-1; TRBD1 matches 8 bases. Looked up from germline, CDR1 is MNHEY and CDR2 is SVGAGI. The CDR3 is 13 amino acids. The V segment lost 6 bases and the J segment 8 bases; nucleotides outside the gene matches: 8. DNA of the CDR3: TGTGCCAGCAGCCGCCCCAGGGGGCTGGAAGCTTTCTTT. This gives the protein CASSRPRGLEAFF.

The rearrangement links TRBV3-1 (or the pseudogene TRBV3-2) to TRBJ2-7, with a weak D call TRBD1 (6 bases). Germline V lookup: CDR1 LGHDT, CDR2 YNNKEL (reference sequence). The CDR3 spans 15 residues. V lost 4 bases to trimming and J lost 4 bases, with 17 bases between them. The CDR3 sequence: CASSPNWQGTYEQYF. The CDR3 nucleotides are TGTGCCAGCAGCCCTAACTGGCAGGGGACGTACGAGCAGTACTTC.

The chain uses TRBV2 and TRBJ1-4; D is uncertain. The V end was cut by 7 bases, the J end by 5 bases, with 11 bases between. CDR3 length equals 13 residues. CDR1 and CDR2 from the germline V gene are SNHLY and FYNNEI. CDR3 coding DNA: TGTGCCAGCAATGCGGGAGCAAATGAAAAACTGTTTTTT. This codes for CASNAGANEKLFF.

The chain links TRBV3-1 (or the pseudogene TRBV3-2) to TRBJ2-7; 7 positions match TRBD2. The CDR3 is made up of 14 amino acids. V gave up 7 bases and J gave up 0 bases; unmatched junction bases: 6. Germline V gene sequence: CDR1 LGHDT, CDR2 YNNKEL (reference sequence). Here the CDR3 reads CASKTSRYSYEQYF. The CDR3 bases are TGTGCCAGCAAGACTAGCCGATACTCCTACGAGCAGTACTTC.

CDR3 bases: TGTGCCAGTAGCCTCCCGGGAAATCAGCCCCAGCATTTT. This gives the protein CASSLPGNQPQHF. This chain joins TRBV19 and TRBJ1-5; unclear D gene. CDR1 and CDR2 from the germline V gene are LNHDA and SQIVND (reference sequence). Trimming took off 6 bases at V and 4 bases at J, with 10 bases between the two ends. The CDR3 is made up of 13 amino acids.

The rearrangement joins TRBV5-1 to TRBJ2-7; D possibly corresponds to TRBD2 (6 bases). CDR1 is SGHRS and CDR2 is YFSETQ in the germline V gene. The CDR3 spans 12 residues. V was pared by 0 bases and J by 8 bases, with 9 bases between. CDR3 region: CASSLAGGQQYF. The CDR3 DNA reads as TGCGCCAGCAGCTTGGCCGGGGGACAGCAGTACTTC.

The rearrangement links TRBV2 to TRBJ1-1, with 8 bases identical to TRBD1. In germline, CDR1 is SNHLY, CDR2 FYNNEI. The CDR3 has 13 amino acids. Trimming removed 6 bases from V and 10 bases from J; junction bases left unmatched: 10. CDR3 DNA sequence: TGTGCCAGCAGGGGACAGGTGGGGGTGGCAGCTTTCTTT. Amino acid sequence: CASRGQVGVAAFF. Using reference TRBV2 and TRBJ1-1 for the parts outside the CDR3, the full variable domain is EPEVTQTPSHQVTQMGQEVILRCVPISNHLYFYWYRQILGQKVEFLVSFYNNEISEKSEIFDDQFSVERPDGSNFTLKIRSTKLEDSAMYFCASRGQVGVAAFFGQGTRLTVV.